The sequence of this T cell receptor (beta chain) was determined in a study of regulatory T cells in long-lasting Graves disease. The CDR3 loop spans 12 amino acids. V was cut by 1 base and J by 6 bases, with 7 bases left in between. Germline loops: CDR1 SEHNR, CDR2 FQNEAQ (reference sequence). The time point: newly diagnosed GD, antithyroid drugs for less than 3 months. TCR sequences were obtained from RNA taken from PBMCs. Relying on iRepertoire HTBI primers and Arm-PCR of CDR3 regions, the team built TCR beta libraries. From the multiplex PCR reads, TCRdb called clonotypes with MiXCR, one entry per CDR3 protein. The sample lists over 350,000 distinct CDR3 sequences; 14% were seen once. These same records also appear under a second study, on T cells in Graves' hyperthyroidism and ophthalmopathy.

The TCR sequence derives from a woman between 50 and 59 years old with Graves disease. The sample here was peripheral blood mononuclear cells (PBMCs), taken at new diagnosis, from a patient treated with antithyroid drugs. The chain couples TRBV7-9 to TRBJ2-7; no clear D gene. The CDR3 sequence: CASSLGGVEQYF. CDR3 DNA sequence: TGTGCCAGCAGCTTAGGAGGCGTCGAGCAGTACTTC.